The present entry profiles one T cell receptor (beta chain) with its context. This receptor's antigen is unknown. No much larger clone exists at a distance of one base, and base qualities are not known. This record belongs to a study of blood T cell repertoires in COVID-19 (dated by TCRdb to the early 2020s). About the study as a whole: The collaborator samples originated in the United States, Italy and Spain and spanned the acute and convalescent phases of COVID-19. Sample metadata almost always included a de-identified subject ID, COVID-19 status, age in years and sex. The prospective study material was composed of cDNA or gDNA derived from T cells, B-cell-depleted T cells, or PBMCs. The samples were drawn from the first 160 participants of the ongoing ImmuneRACE study and from 950 to 1,500 subjects provided by 6 global collaborators. A freely available public database, intended as a resource for researchers studying the immune response to SARS-CoV-2, is where the repertoires were released. Where available, HLA class I and class II types were obtained from metadata supplied by the sample provider rather than from assay-based typing. The dataset comprised deeply sampled blood TCRbeta repertoires from subjects exposed to, actively infected with, or recovered from COVID-19. Paper-wide results and their limitations: How much clinical and demographic metadata was included differed by source and by participant, and the metadata was provided uncurated.

Each collaborating institution followed its own protocols to collect whole blood in K2EDTA tubes. For TCRbeta analysis, collaborator samples were shipped as frozen whole blood, as isolated PBMCs, or as DNA extracted from either sample type. Via the germline V gene, CDR1 is MNHEY and CDR2 SVGEGT. V drops 4 bases and J drops 1 base, leaving 14 bases in between. The CDR3 measures 17 amino acids from cysteine to phenylalanine. Only CDR3 DNA remains: 51 bases, in frame from the first base. The immunoSEQ Assay, a bias-controlled multiplex PCR, was used to amplify TCRbeta CDR3 regions from genomic DNA. Processing in the source paper ran as follows. Within the assay, amplification of reference gene primers was used to estimate how many nucleated cells each sample contained. Sequence reads were collapsed and filtered to measure the absolute abundance of every unique TCRbeta CDR3 rearrangement. For each sample, productive Simpson clonality was calculated as the square root of Simpson's diversity index over productive rearrangements. What TCRdb holds here is the immuneACCESS table cut down to in-frame rearrangements. Part of the clones is not present; checked against another copy, under half of the missing clones reflect an unresolved V gene, and the others are unexplained. V, J and clone size derive from that table, while D and trimming were established from the DNA sequence. For this sample there are 150,000 to 250,000 clones; almost 85% appear just once. Approximately 6.9% of the sample rests with the top ten.

The clonotype was recovered from a human donor with acute or convalescent COVID-19. The donor label of this sample is uncertain. Recombination linked TRBV6-2 or TRBV6-3 to TRBJ2-6; a weak D assignment points to TRBD2 (5 bases agree). The sequenced sample was peripheral blood. The DNA sequence is TGTGCCAGCAGTTCCCGGACTTTAAGGTCTGGGGCCAACGTCCTGACTTTC. This encodes CASSSRTLRSGANVLTF.